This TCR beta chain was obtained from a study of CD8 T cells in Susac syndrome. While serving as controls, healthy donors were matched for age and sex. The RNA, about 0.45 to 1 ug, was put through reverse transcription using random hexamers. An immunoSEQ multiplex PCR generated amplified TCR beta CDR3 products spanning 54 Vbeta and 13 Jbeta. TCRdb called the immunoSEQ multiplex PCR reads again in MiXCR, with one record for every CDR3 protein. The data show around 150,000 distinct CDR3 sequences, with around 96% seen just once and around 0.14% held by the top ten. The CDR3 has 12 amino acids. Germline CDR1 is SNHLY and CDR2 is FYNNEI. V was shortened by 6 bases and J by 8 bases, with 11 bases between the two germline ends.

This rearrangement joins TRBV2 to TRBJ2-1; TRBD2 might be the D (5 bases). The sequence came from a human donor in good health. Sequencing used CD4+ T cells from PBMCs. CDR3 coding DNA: TGTGCCAGCAGGGATACTAGATATGAGCAGTTCTTC. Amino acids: CASRDTRYEQFF. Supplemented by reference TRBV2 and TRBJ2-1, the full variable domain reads EPEVTQTPSHQVTQMGQEVILRCVPISNHLYFYWYRQILGQKVEFLVSFYNNEISEKSEIFDDQFSVERPDGSNFTLKIRSTKLEDSAMYFCASRDTRYEQFFGPGTRLTVL.